A selection of T cell receptor beta chains follows, all from one sample in a study of blood T cell repertoires in COVID-19. Some clones are missing from TCRdb's copy, which holds only in-frame ones; the method was immunoSEQ multiplex PCR. In the table there are about 80,000 clones, more than 70% of which are singletons. The sequenced sample was peripheral blood. These receptors all stem from a man between 65 and 79 years old with active or convalescent COVID-19. CDR3s leave out the opening cysteine and the closing phenylalanine or tryptophan. Each record gives: V gene, CDR3 length, CDR3 protein.

>TRBV5-1|14
ASSDSGNLFGGELF
>TRBV5-1|13
ASSPDGGRNTEAF
>TRBV5-1|10
ASSPQGVPQH
>TRBV6-2/TRBV6-3|13
ASSRQGISNSPLH
>TRBV7-2|16
ASSSRGGAAGDRARAF
>TRBV29-1|12
SVAPDRGGYGYT
>TRBV30|10
ACKTGGDIQY
>TRBV28|10
ASQGPNYGYT
>TRBV11-3|12
ASSLSGTTDTQY
>TRBV5-1|13
ASQVTGEVQETQY
>TRBV30|11
ASSGGSGNTIY
>TRBV12-5|12
ASGLTGVPLGYT
>TRBV2|12
ASNGQGAKNIQY
>TRBV18|11
ASSPETGVGYT
>TRBV7-2|11
ASSQSPNQPQH
>TRBV2|15
ASSGGQGLRFGKKLF
>TRBV2|11
ASRSAGKETQY
>TRBV28|16
ASSLEVKEAGKNEKLF
>TRBV5-1|13
ASSLQPGSNSPLH
>TRBV11-2|10
ASSSDRAGYT
>TRBV7-9|12
ASSLQVLDGELF
>TRBV27|12
ASSFTGQNTEAF
>TRBV4-1|13
ASSQAGQGKETQY
>TRBV2|11
ASKRQLDQPQH
>TRBV9|13
ASSASKTTNEKLF
>TRBV28|9
ASSQNYEQY